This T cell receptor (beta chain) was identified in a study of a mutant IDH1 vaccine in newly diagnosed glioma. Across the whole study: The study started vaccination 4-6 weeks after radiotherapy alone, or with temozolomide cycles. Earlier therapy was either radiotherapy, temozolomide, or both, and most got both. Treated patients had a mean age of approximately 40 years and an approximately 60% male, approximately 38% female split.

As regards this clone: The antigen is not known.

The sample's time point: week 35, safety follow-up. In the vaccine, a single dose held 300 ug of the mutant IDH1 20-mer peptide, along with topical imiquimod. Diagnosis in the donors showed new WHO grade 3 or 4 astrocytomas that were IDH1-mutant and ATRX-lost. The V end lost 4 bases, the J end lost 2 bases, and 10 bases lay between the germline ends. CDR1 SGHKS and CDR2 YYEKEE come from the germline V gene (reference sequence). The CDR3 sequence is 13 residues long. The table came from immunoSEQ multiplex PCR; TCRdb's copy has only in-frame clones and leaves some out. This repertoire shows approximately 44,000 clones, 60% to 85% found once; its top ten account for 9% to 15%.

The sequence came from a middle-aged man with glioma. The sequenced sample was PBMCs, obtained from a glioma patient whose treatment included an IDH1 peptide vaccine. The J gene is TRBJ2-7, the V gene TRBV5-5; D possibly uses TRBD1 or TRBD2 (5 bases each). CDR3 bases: TGTGCCAGCAGCCAGATGGGGGCCTACGAGCAGTACTTC. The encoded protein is CASSQMGAYEQYF.